This record concerns one T cell receptor beta chain sequence. This clone has more than one count but fewer than ten. Its cognate antigen has yet to be identified. The junction and the germline gene differ at one end; a read error may be behind it. This sample is drawn from a study of cytomegalovirus exposure and HLA in healthy donors (dated by TCRdb to the late 2010s). For the study in its entirety: An earlier analysis of 587 of the donors reported 276 Gb of sequence data and 95 million to 140 million unique TCR beta sequences obtained from roughly 170 million T cells. Across roughly 420 genotyped donors of the cohort, an average of approximately 200,000 unique TCR beta nucleotide sequences per donor were sequenced, and roughly a sixth of those sequences were non-productive. Among the roughly 400 genotyped donors, around 81% belonged to the genetic ancestry cluster associated with self-reported Caucasian donors. To predict cytomegalovirus infection status, the study brought together high-throughput TCR immunosequencing, statistical association of individual TCRs with disease status, and machine learning. An early release that covered about 640 HLA-typed donors contained about 300 gigabases of sequencing data and tens of millions of unique TCR sequences. In a later analysis, previously published TCR beta repertoires from hundreds of donors were re-analyzed and high-resolution HLA genotyping was added so that TCR occurrence patterns could be studied. In addition to the first cohort of approximately 650 subjects, a separate validation cohort of over 90 different subjects was used. The study was designed to test whether signatures of past pathogen exposure could be identified by cataloging public T cell receptors. HLA typing included class I and class II loci at four-digit resolution. About five DR-DQ haplotypes were handled as single units for association and clustering, since linkage in the cohort was strong. In a later genetic analysis, genome-wide SNP genotypes for about three fifths of the roughly 670 donors were used, and that subset was treated as a discovery cohort. The T cell repertoires of several hundred subjects were profiled by immunosequencing and related to cytomegalovirus serostatus. In the later analysis, no new phenotypic data were used to find candidate immune exposures; instead, reliance was placed on TCR beta sequences and their occurrence across donors. The number of typed donors differed by locus: roughly 629-640 for A, B, C, DRB1 and DQB1; approximately 520 for DQA1; 606 for DPA1; and about 450 for DPB1. In an earlier analysis of 500 to 650 of the donors, high-throughput TCR beta sequencing was used to judge whether each TCR beta V gene segment behaved as functional or pseudogenic. Donor age, sex, ethnicity and CMV serostatus were compiled together with the repertoire data. Every repertoire in the discovery cohort had been generated on one and the same sequencing platform. What the research found in general, with its limitations: The cohort was sequenced for TCR beta chains only, and without alpha or paired-chain data the features that could be detected were limited. In a later analysis, about 16,000 TCR beta sequences were associated with specific HLA alleles at a false discovery rate of 0.05. Most TCR sequences were observed very rarely across donors, whereas some public TCRs were present in many individuals. A later analysis found that HLA-associated TCR beta chains were more clonally expanded and had lower generation probabilities than equally common non-associated chains. Strong co-occurrence of HLA alleles, especially DR and DQ, made assigning TCR associations to individual alleles difficult. A further reported finding was that TCR beta sequences accurately predicted the HLA-A and HLA-B alleles for most subjects in the first cohort. HLA typing was unavailable for some donors at each locus, so association tests used only the typed subset. Broadly in line with IMGT annotations, most TCR beta V segments showed up in productive rearrangements about 90% or about 30% of the time in an earlier analysis of roughly 590 of the donors. Roughly uniform sequencing depth across donors was assumed in presence/absence analyses, although this assumption may not hold. Cytomegalovirus status was reported to be diagnosed by the classifier with high specificity and sensitivity in both the original and validation cohorts. A later genetic analysis reported fewer N-insertions in productive TCRs among donors in an Asian-associated ancestry cluster than the roughly 640-donor mean. Correlated functional status among segregating V segments might be attributable to linkage disequilibrium, but an unknown experimental factor could not be ruled out. Some IMGT-functional V segments, including TRBV6-2 and TRBV6-3, could not be told apart with the 87-base-pair reads, so those segments were excluded. In a later analysis, most CMV-associated TCR beta chains were found to appear HLA-restricted, with HLA associations seemingly driven largely by CMV exposure. In a later analysis, TCR association rates were found to vary across HLA loci, with the most associated TCRs seen for DRB1 alleles and the fewest for HLA-C alleles. CMV serostatus was the only immune exposure information available for the cohort. A few of the identified cytomegalovirus-associated TCR beta chains were confirmed in vitro to be specific for cytomegalovirus antigens. The study listed 150 to 200 TCR beta chains as associated with cytomegalovirus. A later analysis reported that several top co-occurrence clusters appeared linked to parvovirus B19, influenza, CMV and Epstein-Barr virus. The sequencing pipeline was judged likely to have produced a cluster of highly shared sequence variants as a technical artifact. Because counts were too low, 15 to 20 rarely observed V segments, including chromosome 9 orphons, were excluded from the earlier analysis of about 500 of the donors. V-gene and J-gene trimming of TCR beta chains was associated with a missense DCLRE1C variant in a later genetic analysis, and the association was replicated in an independent cohort. According to the authors, the approach could potentially be generalized to other disease states and immunological phenotypes.

Receptors were amplified or captured by the immunoSEQ multiplex PCR assay. A mixture of 60 forward primers for TCR Vbeta segments and 13 reverse primers for TCR Jbeta segments was used in the multiplex PCR. The CDR3 region of rearranged TCR beta genes was amplified from genomic DNA by a multiplex PCR assay. The Illumina HiSeq System was used to sequence the amplified TCR beta libraries as 87-base-pair reads. The authors' pipeline ran thus. A later analysis counted about 80 million unique TCR beta chains across the roughly 700 repertoires, and some 12 million of these chains were shared by at least two donors. To remove PCR and sequencing errors, raw reads were error-corrected and collapsed into unique sequences using a nearest-neighbor algorithm that merged closely related sequences. To assign V, D and J gene segments, CDR3 sequences were aligned to IMGT reference sequences. For a sequence to be retained, a match of at least six nucleotides was required to both a V gene segment and a J gene segment. Rearrangements were called productive when the CDR3 lacked stop codons and stayed in frame with V and J; all others were non-productive. Following IMGT convention, CDR3 was defined as the stretch from the second conserved V-encoded cysteine to the conserved J-encoded phenylalanine. In an earlier analysis of more than 550 of the donors, sequences lacking an unambiguous match to a single V gene segment were excluded. An earlier analysis of roughly 590 of the donors called V segments functional above 56.7% productive rearrangements and segregating when the between-donor standard deviation exceeded 5%. A statistical classification framework was built for diagnosing cytomegalovirus status from the catalog of TCR beta chain sequences. In a later analysis, V and J genes were assigned by comparing TCR nucleotide sequences against IMGT/GENE-DB human TR gene sequences. In a later analysis, CDR3 sequences and most-parsimonious VDJ recombination scenarios were assigned using the TCRdist pipeline. In a later analysis, each TCR beta chain was defined by its CDR3 amino acid sequence together with its V-gene family, and reads lacking a unique V-gene family were excluded. As a way to deal with suspected cross-contamination and a sequencing artifact, a later analysis dropped 592 nucleotide sequences that were highly shared and had low generation probability. In a later analysis, a clonal expansion index for each public chain was calculated from normalized within-repertoire ranks of inferred template counts. A later analysis computed generation probabilities with a VDJ recombination model fitted to out-of-frame rearrangements, and checked the results against IGoR. In a later analysis, hypergeometric tests were used to score TCR-TCR, TCR-HLA and TCR-CMV co-occurrence, with a repertoire-size bias correction applied to TCR pairs. A later analysis estimated false discovery rates by permuting HLA or CMV assignments 20 times. In a later analysis, co-occurring TCRs were grouped with DBSCAN, and TCRdist sequence similarity was added when clustering was performed within HLA-allele-positive subsets. Repertoires with fewer than 30,000 or more than 120,000 public chains were left out of co-occurrence clustering, as were about five repertoires with anomalous nucleotide sharing. TCRdb stores this immuneACCESS table with in-frame sequences only. Part of the clones is absent; in the studies checked, under half of the shortfall reflects unresolved V genes, and no reason is known for the rest. That table supplies the V and J calls and clone size; D and trimming were determined from the DNA. The sample contains about 180,000 clones, 70% to 80% of them found a single time. The top ten clones comprise 2.4% of the sample.

Inclusive of the bounding cysteine and phenylalanine, the CDR3 is 14 residues long. Just CDR3 DNA is preserved here, 42 bases in frame from base 1. Looking up the germline V gene yields CDR1 MNHNS and CDR2 SASEGT. The cohort comprised fewer than 750 healthy bone marrow donors. Cohort members were all nominally healthy when sampled, although unrecorded immune exposures were likely present. The donor was CMV seronegative and was included in the group of a few hundred seronegative cohort members. A peripheral blood sample was provided by each donor, and peripheral blood mononuclear cells were used for TCR beta sequencing. The Qiagen DNeasy Blood Extraction Kit was used to extract genomic DNA from the blood cell samples.

This receptor was identified in a man in his sixties in good health and CMV-seronegative. The sequence joins TRBV6-1 to TRBJ1-5; the D gene is perhaps TRBD1, from 5 matching bases. The sample taken for sequencing was PBMCs. The DNA is as follows: TGTGCCAGCAGCAGTAGACAGAGCAATCAGCCCCAGAATTTT. This yields the protein CASSSRQSNQPQNF.